One sample yielded the 3 T cell receptor beta chains listed below, sequenced in a study of beta chain features in type 1 diabetes. The isolated RNA, all of it, was reverse transcribed, so expressed TCRB transcripts were what got sequenced. Measured with immunoSEQ multiplex PCR; TCRdb has only the in-frame clones, and not every one. Here the sample spans about 470,000 clones, approximately 30% being singletons. Sample: naive CD4+ T cells from blood. These TCRs come from a man aged 18 to 30 in good health.

The J gene is TRBJ2-7, the V gene TRBV7-2, with 8 bases that match TRBD2. Germline trimming cut 1 base from V and 3 bases from J; bases unmatched to any gene: 5. The CDR3 covers 15 residues. Germline values: CDR1 SGHTA, CDR2 FQGNSA. In nucleotides, the CDR3 is TGTGCCAGCAGCTTAGACCTAGCGGGTTTCTACGAGCAGTACTTC. Its translation is CASSLDLAGFYEQYF.

Here the CDR3 DNA reads TGTGCCTGGACCTCCACAGGGCCCGTGGCGAATCAGCCCCAGCATTTT. It codes for CAWTSTGPVANQPQHF. The chain couples TRBV30 to TRBJ1-5; TRBD1 might be the D (6 bases). Germline CDR1 is GTSNPN and CDR2 is SVGIG (reference sequence). V dropped 4 bases and J dropped 4 bases, with 20 bases sitting between them. This CDR3 is 16 amino acids long.

This clone was counted a few times. The junction shows a germline mismatch at one end, possibly a read error. The genes are TRBV29-1 and TRBJ1-5; D gene uncertain. CDR3 length: 12 residues. The germline V gene has CDR1 SQVTM and CDR2 ANQGSEA. The CDR3 DNA sequence: TGCAGCGTTGGGTTCGGTAATCAACCCCAGCATTTT. This encodes CSVGFGNQPQHF.